The next 27 T cell receptor beta chains were all read from a single sample in a study of T-cell memory formation after mild COVID-19. TCRdb re-called the 5' RACE reads through MiXCR, storing one row per CDR3 protein. Seen here are 300,000 to 400,000 distinct CDR3 sequences, 10% to 15% observed once, and the top ten hold roughly a fifth. Sequenced sample: PBMCs or a T cell subset sorted from them (not recorded which). These TCRs come from a man between 18 and 29 years old who had mild COVID-19 (a few samples of this study predate the infection). Cell type and time point are not known.

The V and J genes are TRBV12-3 or TRBV12-4 and TRBJ1-5; no definite D call. The CDR3 is made up of 16 amino acids. Between the trimmed V and J ends, which lost 2 bases and 1 base, there was a span of 12 bases. DNA of the CDR3: TGTGCCAGCAGTTTAACAGCCGCGGGGAGCAATCAGCCCCAGCATTTT. Translating gives CASSLTAAGSNQPQHF.

This clonotype was counted a few times. The gene calls are TRBV6-6 and TRBJ1-1; D call uncertain. Germline V gene data show CDR1 as MNHNY and CDR2 as SVGAGI (reference sequence). Between the trimmed V and J ends, which lost 2 bases and 8 bases, there was a span of 9 bases. There are 12 residues in the CDR3. The CDR3 sequence: CASSYEGWEAFF. DNA of the CDR3: TGTGCCAGCAGTTACGAAGGCTGGGAAGCTTTCTTT.

This clonotype was recorded only once. The chain recombines TRBV6-6 with TRBJ2-5, with D unclear. This CDR3 is 16 amino acids long. With 2 bases removed from V and 2 bases from J, the gap between germline ends came to 15 bases. Germline V gene data show CDR1 as MNHNY and CDR2 as SVGAGI (reference sequence). CDR3 coding DNA: TGTGCCAGCAGTTACCGCTACCGGGTAGGGCAAGAGACCCAGTACTTC. Translating gives CASSYRYRVGQETQYF.

The genes are TRBV13 and TRBJ2-1; 10 bases map to TRBD2. The CDR3 spans 15 residues. V trimming: 6 bases; J trimming: 6 bases; junction bases outside the gene matches: 8. Germline CDR1 and CDR2: PRHDT and FYEKMQ (reference sequence). The CDR3 sequence is CASRKAGGRFNEQFF. The CDR3 nucleotides are TGTGCCAGCAGAAAAGCGGGGGGGCGGTTCAATGAGCAGTTCTTC.

V usage is TRBV14 and J usage is TRBJ2-7; 8 bases map to TRBD1. Germline CDR1 SGHDN, CDR2 FVKESK. V lost 10 bases to trimming and J lost 3 bases; unmatched junction nucleotides: 8. The CDR3 spans 13 residues. The CDR3 DNA sequence: TGTGCCATCGTAGGGACAGGTCGCTACGAGCAGTACGTC. Its protein is CAIVGTGRYEQYV.

The chain carries TRBV6-2 or TRBV6-3 and TRBJ2-7; D unresolved. Germline lookup yields CDR1 MNHEY and CDR2 SVGEGT. The CDR3 covers 13 residues. Trimming shortened V by 4 bases and J by 2 bases, and 9 bases separated the two germline ends. CDR3 coding DNA: TGTGCCAGCAGTTGGACGGATGCCTACGAGCAGTACGTC. Protein sequence: CASSWTDAYEQYV.

This clonotype was seen more than once but under ten times. The rearrangement uses TRBV5-1 and TRBJ2-7; TRBD1 is a possible D gene (5 bases). Germline CDR1 SGHRS, CDR2 YFSETQ. The V gene lost 0 bases and the J gene lost 3 bases, with 10 bases spanning the gap. This CDR3 has 14 amino acids. CDR3 nucleotides: TGCGCCAGCAGCTTGGGACAGACTGGCTACGAGCAGTACTTC. It codes for CASSLGQTGYEQYF.

This clonotype was detected only a few times. The chain is built from TRBV4-2 and TRBJ2-3; unclear D gene. The V gene's germline CDR1 is LGHNA and CDR2 YNFKEQ. This CDR3 contains 13 residues. V lost 1 base, J lost 3 bases, and 5 bases lay in between. The CDR3 coding sequence is TGTGCCAGCAGCCAAGGGAATACAGATACGCAGTATTTT. Protein: CASSQGNTDTQYF.

A few counts support this clonotype. The gene calls are TRBV4-3 and TRBJ1-6, with D tentatively TRBD1 (5 bases). Looked up from germline, CDR1 is LGHNA and CDR2 is YSLEER. The CDR3 extends over 14 amino acids. Trimming stripped 4 bases from V and 12 bases from J, with 16 bases between. CDR3 sequence: CASSLLWGFLPLHF. The CDR3 DNA follows: TGCGCCAGCAGCCTCCTCTGGGGGTTTTTACCCCTCCACTTT.

The rearrangement uses TRBV20-1 and TRBJ1-5; the match to TRBD1 covers 9 bases. The V segment lost 1 base and the J segment 5 bases; nucleotides outside the gene matches: 3. The germline gives CDR1 DFQATT, CDR2 SNEGSKA (reference sequence). The CDR3 extends over 14 amino acids. In DNA, the CDR3 is TGCAGTGCTAGAGGTTGGACAGGGGATCAGCCCCAGCATTTT. Translated, it gives CSARGWTGDQPQHF.

The table lists this clonotype with a few counts. The V and J genes are TRBV10-3 and TRBJ1-3, with D possibly TRBD1 on 5 matching bases. The germline V and J ends were trimmed by 2 bases and 0 bases, with 20 bases remaining between them. The CDR3 is made up of 19 amino acids. Germline V gene data show CDR1 as ENHRY and CDR2 as SYGVKD. The CDR3 nucleotides are TGTGCCATCAGTGAGAGCCAGGGTGTAACTTTTCCCTCTGGAAACACCATATATTTT. Its translation: CAISESQGVTFPSGNTIYF.

J is TRBJ2-1 and V is TRBV12-3 or TRBV12-4, with D possibly TRBD1 on 5 matching bases. The CDR3 extends over 13 amino acids. Trimming took off 3 bases at V and 7 bases at J, with 10 bases between the two ends. CDR3 loop: CASSFRVQNEQFF. CDR3 sequence (DNA): TGTGCCAGCAGTTTCAGGGTGCAGAATGAGCAGTTCTTC.

This chain joins TRBV30 and TRBJ1-6, with D maybe TRBD1 (5 bases). This CDR3 comprises 13 residues. Germline V lookup: CDR1 GTSNPN, CDR2 SVGIG (reference sequence). V was shortened by 0 bases and J by 9 bases, with 9 bases between the two germline ends. The CDR3 spells CAWSVQDGSPLHF. CDR3 nucleotides: TGTGCCTGGAGTGTACAGGATGGTTCACCCCTCCACTTT.

This clonotype has only a few counts. V gene TRBV18 combines with J gene TRBJ2-5; D is perhaps TRBD1 or TRBD2 (5 bases each). This CDR3 comprises 15 residues. The V end was cut by 4 bases, the J end by 1 base, with 13 bases between. Germline V gives CDR1 KGHSH, CDR2 LQKENI. The CDR3 DNA is TGTGCCAGCTCACGACCCGGGACCACCCAAGAGACCCAGTACTTC. It translates to CASSRPGTTQETQYF.

This clonotype was counted only a few times. The chain joins TRBV5-1 to TRBJ2-3; D might be TRBD2 (6 bases). V shed 1 base and J shed 2 bases, with 11 bases lying between them. CDR3 length: 15 amino acids. The V gene's germline CDR1 is SGHRS and CDR2 YFSETQ. The CDR3 spells CASSLLRGPTDTQYF. CDR3 coding DNA: TGCGCCAGCAGCTTGCTGCGGGGACCCACAGATACGCAGTATTTT. Variable domain in full (rest from reference TRBV5-1 and TRBJ2-3): KAGVTQTPRYLIKTRGQQVTLSCSPISGHRSVSWYQQTPGQGLQFLFEYFSETQRNKGNFPGRFSGRQFSNSRSEMNVSTLELGDSALYLCASSLLRGPTDTQYFGPGTRLTVL.

The V and J genes are TRBV11-3 and TRBJ2-5; 7 bases align to TRBD1. This CDR3 comprises 15 residues. The germline CDR1 and CDR2 sequences are SGHNT and YENEEA. The trim removed 1 base at V and 5 bases at J, leaving 7 bases unmatched. The CDR3 here is CASSLGTGEFETQYF. Written as DNA, the CDR3 is TGTGCCAGCAGCTTAGGAACAGGGGAGTTCGAGACCCAGTACTTC.

The rearrangement uses TRBV7-8 and TRBJ1-5; 12 nucleotides agree with TRBD1. This CDR3 is 19 amino acids long. The germline gives CDR1 SGHVS, CDR2 FQNEAQ. V gave up 0 bases and J gave up 4 bases; unmatched junction bases: 10. The CDR3 region has the DNA TGTGCCAGCAGCTTAGCCGGGACAGGGGGCGCCGGAGCAAATCAGCCCCAGCATTTT. Residues: CASSLAGTGGAGANQPQHF. The variable domain in full, completed from reference TRBV7-8 and TRBJ1-5, reads GAGVSQSPRYKVAKRGQDVALRCDPISGHVSLFWYQQALGQGPEFLTYFQNEAQLDKSGLPSDRFFAERPEGSVSTLKIQRTQQEDSAVYLCASSLAGTGGAGANQPQHFGDGTRLSIL.

This clonotype has a handful of counts. The chain combines TRBV5-1 with TRBJ2-5, with D possibly TRBD1 on 6 matching bases. Germline values: CDR1 SGHRS, CDR2 YFSETQ. V gave up 4 bases and J gave up 3 bases, with 19 bases separating them. The CDR3 has 16 amino acids. CDR3 nucleotides: TGCGCCAGCAGCAAGGGGGACGGGTCGTTTGAAGAGACCCAGTACTTC. Amino acid sequence: CASSKGDGSFEETQYF.

This clonotype was observed a few times. This chain uses TRBV6-5 with TRBJ1-1; D gene ambiguous. Between the trimmed V and J ends, which lost 3 bases and 6 bases, there was a span of 5 bases. The germline gives CDR1 MNHEY, CDR2 SVGAGI. This CDR3 spans 11 amino acids. DNA for the CDR3: TGTGCCAGCAGTTATCAGTCTGAAGCTTTCTTT. It translates to CASSYQSEAFF.

This clonotype was detected only a few times. The chain joins TRBV4-3 to TRBJ1-1; D remains ambiguous. The V end was cut by 4 bases, the J end by 6 bases, with 15 bases between. Germline CDR1 and CDR2: LGHNA and YSLEER. This CDR3 comprises 14 residues. The CDR3 DNA reads TGCGCCAGCAGCCGGCTCAGTGGTGGCGCTGAAGCTTTCTTT. Its protein product is CASSRLSGGAEAFF.

The chain combines TRBV6-5 with TRBJ1-3; D may be TRBD1 (5 bases). CDR3 size: 17 residues. Germline V gene sequence: CDR1 MNHEY, CDR2 SVGAGI. V gave up 2 bases and J gave up 2 bases, with 16 bases separating them. For the CDR3, the DNA is TGTGCCAGCAGTTACAGCGGGACCCCGACCCCTGGAAACACCATATATTTT. It encodes CASSYSGTPTPGNTIYF.

This clonotype was detected a few times. The chain links TRBV7-2 to TRBJ2-5; TRBD2 aligns across 7 bases. After removal of 1 base from V and 6 bases from J, the junction contained 5 bases not matched to a gene. This CDR3 is built from 14 residues. Germline V gives CDR1 SGHTA, CDR2 FQGNSA. CDR3: CASSLESGRKTQYF. CDR3 DNA sequence: TGTGCCAGCAGCTTAGAATCCGGGAGGAAGACCCAGTACTTC.

The chain uses TRBV28 and TRBJ2-7, with 8 bases that match TRBD1. Germline V gene sequence: CDR1 MDHEN, CDR2 SYDVKM. The CDR3 totals 16 residues. V shed 5 bases and J 3 bases; nucleotides not matched to a gene: 12. In nucleotides, the CDR3 is TGTGCCAGCAGTGGCCCCGGACAGGGTTCCCTCTACGAGCAGTACGTC. This encodes CASSGPGQGSLYEQYV.

There are many counts of this clonotype. The chain is built from TRBV10-3 and TRBJ2-4, with D maybe TRBD1 (6 bases). The CDR3 is made up of 12 amino acids. Germline CDR1 and CDR2: ENHRY and SYGVKD. Trimming left V 8 bases short and J 12 bases short, with 17 bases between. The CDR3 DNA is TGTGCCATCGGGGACACACCAAGGGATCAGTACTTC. Its protein is CAIGDTPRDQYF.

At least ten counts were recorded for this clonotype. The rearrangement links TRBV6-1 to TRBJ2-3; 9 positions agree with TRBD2. Per the germline V gene, CDR1 is MNHNS and CDR2 is SASEGT. CDR3 size: 16 residues. After removal of 2 bases from V and 2 bases from J, the junction contained 5 bases not matched to a gene. CDR3 coding DNA: TGTGCCAGCAGTGAAAGAGCGGGGGGCCACACAGATACGCAGTATTTT. This translates into CASSERAGGHTDTQYF.

This clonotype was seen a few times. The V call is TRBV18, the J call TRBJ2-2, with D unresolved. Germline V gene data show CDR1 as KGHSH and CDR2 as LQKENI. Trimming cost V 6 bases and J 1 base, with 6 bases left between them. This CDR3 comprises 13 residues. Written as DNA, the CDR3 is TGTGCCAGCTCGGAAAGGAACACCGGGGAGCTGTTTTTT. Protein: CASSERNTGELFF.

The CDR3, as DNA: TGTGCCAGCAGACTTCGGACAGGGCCTTACGAGCAGTACTTC. Its protein product is CASRLRTGPYEQYF. The chain has TRBV6-5 and TRBJ2-7, with TRBD1 matching 8 bases. The germline CDR1 and CDR2 sequences are MNHEY and SVGAGI. CDR3 length equals 14 residues. V gave up 6 bases and J gave up 4 bases; unmatched junction bases: 8.